These 25 T cell receptor beta chains share one sample of origin, sequenced in a study of T-cell reconstitution after alpha-beta-depleted transplantation in children. The TCRbeta library incorporated unique molecular identifiers. Each CDR3 protein gets one entry after TCRdb re-called the PCR reads with MiXCR. Among some 830,000 distinct CDR3 sequences listed, roughly 15% were seen once. This material consisted of PBMCs, mostly from graft donor cells, taken 360 days after TCRalphabeta/CD19-depleted stem cell transplant. The origin of the receptors is a male patient younger than 18 who had a stem cell transplant for acute lymphoblastic leukemia, so the T cells may come from the graft donor.

The genes are TRBV20-1 and TRBJ2-1; 13 bases match TRBD2. Germline assignment: CDR1 DFQATT and CDR2 SNEGSKA (reference sequence). The CDR3 runs to 18 residues. Trimming took 0 bases from V and 5 from J; bases not matched to a gene: 10. This CDR3 reads CSARDRTSGRRPDNEQFF. In DNA form, the CDR3 reads TGCAGTGCTAGAGATCGGACTAGCGGGAGAAGGCCCGACAATGAGCAGTTCTTC.

This clonotype was recorded at least ten times. The chain couples TRBV5-1 to TRBJ1-1, with D possibly matching TRBD1 (6 bases). V lost 3 bases and J 3 bases, leaving 15 bases between the germline ends. The CDR3 loop spans 15 amino acids. Per germline, CDR1 SGHRS and CDR2 YFSETQ. CDR3 loop: CASSSDSTRYTEAFF. CDR3 DNA: TGCGCCAGCAGCTCGGACAGTACTAGGTACACTGAAGCTTTCTTT.

The chain combines TRBV7-8 with TRBJ1-1; D gene ambiguous. CDR1 and CDR2 (germline): SGHVS, FQNEAQ. The V end lost 5 bases, the J end lost 0 bases, and 7 bases lay between the germline ends. The CDR3 is 13 amino acids. CDR3 sequence reads: CASSPKMNTEAFF. The CDR3 DNA sequence: TGTGCCAGCAGCCCTAAGATGAACACTGAAGCTTTCTTT.

The chain is built from TRBV5-1 and TRBJ2-7; D uncertain. CDR1 and CDR2 from the germline V gene are SGHRS and YFSETQ. V was cut by 3 bases and J by 3 bases, with 16 bases left in between. This CDR3 is 15 amino acids long. The DNA of the CDR3 is TGCGCCAGCAGCTGGAATGCAGGCGAGCTCTACGAGCAGTACTTC. Protein product: CASSWNAGELYEQYF.

The J gene is TRBJ2-3, the V gene TRBV2; possibly TRBD1 or TRBD2 for D (5 bases each). V was cut by 8 bases and J by 2 bases, with 26 bases left in between. Germline lookup yields CDR1 SNHLY and CDR2 FYNNEI. This CDR3 is 18 amino acids long. CDR3 bases: TGTGCCAGCTGGTCCTGGGGGAGCGGAACACATGCCACAGATACGCAGTATTTT. It is translated as CASWSWGSGTHATDTQYF.

V usage is TRBV7-9 and J usage is TRBJ2-3, with 13 nucleotides matching TRBD2. The CDR3 length is 17 residues. The germline V gene encodes CDR1 SEHNR and CDR2 FQNEAQ (reference sequence). V was clipped by 5 bases and J by 4 bases; unmatched bases: 9. For the CDR3, the DNA is TGTGCCAGCAGCCCGGGACTAGCGGGAACGGGGGCAGATACGCAGTATTTT. It specifies CASSPGLAGTGADTQYF.

This chain uses TRBV15 with TRBJ2-2; D is unclear. Trimming took off 2 bases at V and 4 bases at J, with 2 bases between the two ends. The length of the CDR3 is 12 residues. Germline loops: CDR1 LNHNV, CDR2 YYDKDF (reference sequence). The CDR3 coding sequence is TGTGCCACCAGCAGAATCACCGGGGAGCTGTTTTTT. It encodes CATSRITGELFF. The whole variable domain, filled in from reference TRBV15 and TRBJ2-2, reads DAMVIQNPRYQVTQFGKPVTLSCSQTLNHNVMYWYQQKSSQAPKLLFHYYDKDFNNEADTPDNFQSRRPNTSFCFLDIRSPGLGDTAMYLCATSRITGELFFGEGSRLTVL.

The chain joins TRBV2 to TRBJ2-3; a weak D match, TRBD2 (6 bases). Germline V CDR1 and CDR2: SNHLY, FYNNEI. V was clipped by 2 bases and J by 1 base, with 10 bases between them. The CDR3 consists of 15 residues. The CDR3 region is CASSEKGTRTDTQYF. CDR3 bases: TGTGCCAGCAGTGAAAAAGGGACTCGCACAGATACGCAGTATTTT. The entire variable domain, with the rest obtained from reference TRBV2 and TRBJ2-3, is as follows: EPEVTQTPSHQVTQMGQEVILRCVPISNHLYFYWYRQILGQKVEFLVSFYNNEISEKSEIFDDQFSVERPDGSNFTLKIRSTKLEDSAMYFCASSEKGTRTDTQYFGPGTRLTVL.

The chain carries TRBV5-4 and TRBJ2-3; 7 nucleotides agree with TRBD2. V was pared by 1 base and J by 2 bases, with 7 bases of the junction left unmatched. The germline V gene has CDR1 SGHNT and CDR2 YYREEE (reference sequence). CDR3 length: 16 residues. The CDR3 here is CASSLIVLADTDTQYF. The CDR3 DNA sequence: TGTGCCAGCAGCTTGATTGTGCTAGCGGACACAGATACGCAGTATTTT.

CDR3 bases: TGTGCCAGCAGCGTAGTCAGCCGGAGTAGGGGGGACACCGGGGAGCTGTTTTTT. Translation: CASSVVSRSRGDTGELFF. V gene TRBV9 combines with J gene TRBJ2-2; D is possibly TRBD1 or TRBD2 (6 bases each). This CDR3 has 18 residues. In germline, CDR1 is SGDLS, CDR2 YYNGEE. Deletions cut 0 bases from V and 3 bases from J, with 18 bases between. Full variable domain (missing parts from reference TRBV9 and TRBJ2-2): DSGVTQTPKHLITATGQRVTLRCSPRSGDLSVYWYQQSLDQGLQFLIQYYNGEERAKGNILERFSAQQFPDLHSELNLSSLELGDSALYFCASSVVSRSRGDTGELFFGEGSRLTVL.

The V gene is TRBV20-1, the J gene TRBJ2-1; TRBD2 aligns across 7 bases. The ends lost 6 bases at V and 3 bases at J; junction bases unmatched: 8. This CDR3 is 14 amino acids long. CDR1 DFQATT and CDR2 SNEGSKA come from the germline V gene (reference sequence). The CDR3 here is CSAIAGTGYNEQFF. The CDR3 bases are TGCAGTGCCATAGCGGGTACAGGCTACAATGAGCAGTTCTTC.

The rearrangement uses TRBV11-1 and TRBJ2-2; 9 nucleotides agree with TRBD2. This CDR3 region has 15 residues. J lost 6 bases, V lost 4 bases, and 6 bases had no gene match. The germline V gene has CDR1 SGHAT and CDR2 FQDESV (reference sequence). The chain's CDR3 is CASSSGLALAGELFF. The CDR3, as DNA: TGTGCCAGCAGCTCCGGACTAGCGCTGGCCGGGGAGCTGTTTTTT.

This clonotype was counted only a few times. This rearrangement joins TRBV7-6 to TRBJ2-1, with 14 positions matching TRBD2. Germline V gives CDR1 SGHVS, CDR2 FNYEAQ. V shed 4 bases, J shed 7 bases, and the junction held 6 bases outside the gene matches. This CDR3 is 16 amino acids long. CDR3 residues: CASSWGLAGDPNEQFF. CDR3 DNA: TGTGCCAGCAGCTGGGGACTAGCGGGAGACCCTAATGAGCAGTTCTTC.

This clonotype appeared many times. V usage is TRBV27 and J usage is TRBJ2-5; D not certain. The CDR3 consists of 15 residues. V was cut by 6 bases and J by 1 base, with 15 bases left in between. Germline V lookup: CDR1 MNHEY, CDR2 SMNVEV (reference sequence). CDR3 DNA: TGTGCCAGCAGCGAGAAACGAGGAATCCAAGAGACCCAGTACTTC. Protein: CASSEKRGIQETQYF.

The chain is built from TRBV5-5 and TRBJ2-3; TRBD1 is a possible D gene (5 bases). This CDR3 region has 16 residues. The V gene lost 4 bases and the J gene lost 0 bases, with 15 bases spanning the gap. Germline V gene sequence: CDR1 SGHKS, CDR2 YYEKEE (reference sequence). This CDR3 reads CASSPYRSRSTDTQYF. CDR3 nucleotides: TGTGCCAGCAGCCCCTACAGGTCAAGGAGCACAGATACGCAGTATTTT.

The chain uses TRBV7-3 and TRBJ2-1; D possibly corresponds to TRBD1 (5 bases). Between the trimmed V and J ends, which lost 2 bases and 10 bases, there was a span of 15 bases. CDR1 and CDR2 from the germline V gene are SGHTA and FQGTGA. The CDR3 contains 14 residues. CDR3 coding DNA: TGTGCCAGCAGCTTATGGGTCAGGGAACCCGAGCAGTTCTTC. It yields the protein CASSLWVREPEQFF.

This clonotype was seen only a few times. The CDR3 is CSARGGTGAYSYNSPLHF. Written as DNA, the CDR3 is TGCAGTGCTAGGGGCGGGACAGGGGCTTACTCCTATAATTCACCCCTCCACTTT. V is TRBV20-1 and J is TRBJ1-6; 10 bases map to TRBD1. The CDR3 length is 18 residues. The germline gives CDR1 DFQATT, CDR2 SNEGSKA (reference sequence). After removal of 3 bases from V and 0 bases from J, the junction contained 8 bases not matched to a gene.

This clonotype was counted ten times or more. The chain is built from TRBV5-1 and TRBJ2-1; no clear D. This CDR3 has 13 amino acids. Trimming removed 4 bases at V and 4 bases at J, with 9 bases between. Per the germline V gene, CDR1 is SGHRS and CDR2 is YFSETQ. Written as DNA, the CDR3 is TGCGCCAGCAGCAAAGGGTCGTACAATGAGCAGTTCTTC. It codes for CASSKGSYNEQFF.

This clonotype was found a few times. The chain is built from TRBV5-1 and TRBJ2-3, with TRBD2 matching over 9 bases. The CDR3 has 19 residues. Trimming removed 3 bases from V and 1 base from J; junction bases left unmatched: 15. Germline V gives CDR1 SGHRS, CDR2 YFSETQ. The CDR3 bases are TGCGCCAGCAGCTGGCCGTTCTTGCTAGCGGGAAGCGGCACAGATACGCAGTATTTT. Translating gives CASSWPFLLAGSGTDTQYF.

This clonotype was seen repeatedly, ten times or more. The CDR3 bases are TGTGCCAGCAGTTACTCTTCCCCTGGGGCCCTCCACTTT. This gives the protein CASSYSSPGALHF. This chain joins TRBV6-6 and TRBJ1-6; D remains ambiguous. The CDR3 is made up of 13 amino acids. Trimming pared 0 bases from V and 14 bases from J, leaving 11 bases between. Germline CDR1 is MNHNY and CDR2 is SVGAGI (reference sequence).

This clonotype was found a few times. This sequence joins TRBV11-2 and TRBJ2-1; no definite D call. The V gene lost 7 bases and the J gene lost 5 bases, with 15 bases spanning the gap. The germline V gene has CDR1 SGHAT and CDR2 FQNNGV. This CDR3 contains 14 residues. CDR3 region: CASTFPKYHNEQFF. CDR3 sequence (DNA): TGTGCCAGCACCTTCCCCAAGTATCACAATGAGCAGTTCTTC.

CDR3 sequence: CAIRTTLAAESWNNEQFF. The CDR3 DNA is TGTGCCATCAGAACCACGCTAGCGGCGGAGTCGTGGAATAATGAGCAGTTCTTC. This chain links TRBV10-3 with TRBJ2-1; TRBD2 matches at 7 bases. CDR1 ENHRY and CDR2 SYGVKD come from the germline V gene. CDR3 size: 18 residues. Trimming took 6 bases from V and 7 from J; bases not matched to a gene: 21.

This clonotype was observed a few times. At one end the junction does not follow the germline gene, possibly because of a read error. V and J are TRBV20-1 and TRBJ2-2, with TRBD2 matching over 8 bases. Germline V CDR1 and CDR2: DFQATT, SNEGSKA (reference sequence). The CDR3 extends over 18 amino acids. CDR3: CSARDPTSAVSNAGELFF. The CDR3 coding sequence is TGCAGTGCTAGAGACCCGACTAGCGCCGTTTCGAACGCCGGGGAGCTGTTTTTT.

J is TRBJ2-2 and V is TRBV7-9; TRBD1 matches 9 bases. Germline-derived CDR1 and CDR2 are SEHNR and FQNEAQ (reference sequence). Losses at the gene ends were 4 bases for V and 5 bases for J; bases not matched to a gene: 8. CDR3 length equals 16 residues. The CDR3 is CASSSPGQGITGELFF. CDR3 bases: TGTGCCAGCAGCTCACCGGGACAGGGAATAACCGGGGAGCTGTTTTTT.

In its sample, this clonotype was seen a few times. The V and J genes are TRBV27 and TRBJ1-1, with TRBD1 matching over 8 bases. V was pared by 5 bases and J by 3 bases, with 11 bases of the junction left unmatched. CDR3 length: 16 amino acids. Germline V lookup: CDR1 MNHEY, CDR2 SMNVEV (reference sequence). DNA of the CDR3: TGTGCCAGCAGTGCAAGGGGCGACAGGGGTTACACTGAAGCTTTCTTT. This encodes CASSARGDRGYTEAFF.